This is a list of T cell receptor beta chains from one sample in a study of T cells in Graves' hyperthyroidism and ophthalmopathy. Using its own MiXCR run on the multiplex PCR reads, TCRdb lists one record per CDR3 protein. The sample holds over 500,000 distinct CDR3 sequences, around 50% seen once. Sequencing used peripheral blood or thyroid tissue (not recorded which). The receptors shown here come from an adult woman with Graves' disease, either hyperthyroidism or ophthalmopathy (not recorded which). Each CDR3 is given with its conserved first and last residue. Each record gives: CDR3 protein, CDR3 DNA, clone size, V gene, D gene, J gene. D genes are given only for firm matches. Size is stated for part of the rows, as once, few or many counts, or as a class when the clone is expanded.

CDR3aa: CASSLARNQPQHF
CDR3nt: TGTGCCAGCAGTCTAGCCCGGAATCAGCCCCAGCATTTT
abundance: many
v_gene: TRBV27
d_gene: -
j_gene: TRBJ1-5

CDR3aa: CATSDSDTQYF
CDR3nt: TGTGCCACCAGTGATTCAGATACGCAGTATTTT
abundance: few
v_gene: TRBV24-1
d_gene: -
j_gene: TRBJ2-3

CDR3aa: CSASTGLDSYEQYF
CDR3nt: TGCAGTGCTAGTACGGGATTAGACTCCTACGAGCAGTACTTC
abundance: -
v_gene: TRBV20-1
d_gene: -
j_gene: TRBJ2-7

CDR3aa: CASSQVGTALEKLFF
CDR3nt: TGCGCCAGCAGCCAAGTCGGGACGGCCCTGGAAAAACTGTTTTTT
abundance: many
v_gene: TRBV4-1
d_gene: -
j_gene: TRBJ1-4

CDR3aa: CASSFSALTGDGYTF
CDR3nt: TGTGCCAGCAGTTTCTCCGCCTTAACAGGGGACGGCTACACCTTC
abundance: -
v_gene: TRBV28
d_gene: TRBD1
j_gene: TRBJ1-2

CDR3aa: CSARKRETTGELFF
CDR3nt: TGCAGTGCTAGAAAACGGGAGACCACCGGGGAGCTGTTTTTT
abundance: many
v_gene: TRBV20-1
d_gene: -
j_gene: TRBJ2-2

CDR3aa: CSVTGGAGNQPQHF
CDR3nt: TGCAGCGTCACTGGGGGGGCAGGTAATCAGCCCCAGCATTTT
abundance: many
v_gene: TRBV29-1
d_gene: -
j_gene: TRBJ1-5

CDR3aa: CSARTTSSTYEQYF
CDR3nt: TGCAGTGCTAGAACGACTAGCTCCACCTACGAGCAGTACTTC
abundance: -
v_gene: TRBV20-1
d_gene: TRBD2
j_gene: TRBJ2-7

CDR3aa: CASSSGGFSYEQYF
CDR3nt: TGTGCCAGCAGTTCCGGGGGCTTCTCCTACGAGCAGTACTTC
abundance: -
v_gene: TRBV6-1
d_gene: -
j_gene: TRBJ2-7

CDR3aa: CASSQPSGSWGGGEQYF
CDR3nt: TGTGCCAGCAGCCAGCCTAGCGGGAGTTGGGGGGGAGGCGAGCAGTACTTC
abundance: -
v_gene: TRBV3-1
d_gene: TRBD2
j_gene: TRBJ2-7